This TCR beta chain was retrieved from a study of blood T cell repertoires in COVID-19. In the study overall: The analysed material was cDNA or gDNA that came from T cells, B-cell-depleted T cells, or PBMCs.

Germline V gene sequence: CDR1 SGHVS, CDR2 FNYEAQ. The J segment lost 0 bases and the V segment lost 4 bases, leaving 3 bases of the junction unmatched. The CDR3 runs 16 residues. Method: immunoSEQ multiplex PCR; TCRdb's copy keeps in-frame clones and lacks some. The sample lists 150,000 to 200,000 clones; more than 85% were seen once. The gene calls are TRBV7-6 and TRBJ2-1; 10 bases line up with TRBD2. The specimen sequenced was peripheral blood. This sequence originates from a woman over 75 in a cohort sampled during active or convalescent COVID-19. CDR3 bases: TGTGCCAGCAGCTATAGCGGGGGGAGCTCCTACAATGAGCAGTTCTTC. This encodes CASSYSGGSSYNEQFF.